This TCR beta chain stems from a study of cytomegalovirus exposure and HLA in healthy donors (dated 2017 in TCRdb). The study in broad terms: An earlier analysis of fewer than 750 of the donors reported approximately 280 Gb of sequence data and roughly 120 million unique TCR beta sequences obtained from about 180 million T cells. HLA typing covered class I and class II loci at four-digit resolution. The number of donors typed differed by locus, with 629-630 for A, B, C, DRB1 and DQB1, more than 500 for DQA1, 606 for DPA1, and approximately 470 for DPB1. In the later analysis, no new phenotypic data were used to find candidate immune exposures; instead, reliance was placed on TCR beta sequences and their occurrence across donors. An earlier analysis of approximately 630 of the donors applied high-throughput TCR beta sequencing to assess whether each TCR beta V gene segment acted as functional or pseudogenic. Roughly 5 DR-DQ haplotypes were handled as single units for association and clustering because linkage in the cohort was strong. The study aimed to test whether cataloging public T cell receptors could reveal signatures of past pathogen exposure. Of the roughly 400 genotyped donors, 81% fell in the genetic ancestry cluster associated with self-reported Caucasian donors. In a later genetic analysis, genome-wide SNP genotypes for about 55% of the roughly 700 donors were used, and that subset was treated as a discovery cohort. Using immunosequencing, the study profiled T cell repertoires from 666 subjects and related those repertoires to cytomegalovirus serostatus. All discovery cohort repertoires had been generated using a single sequencing platform. Among some 410 genotyped donors of the cohort, an average of approximately 200,000 unique TCR beta nucleotide sequences was sequenced per donor, of which about 19% were non-productive. Donor age, sex, ethnicity and CMV serostatus were collected together with the repertoire data. To predict cytomegalovirus infection status, the study brought together high-throughput TCR immunosequencing, statistical association of individual TCRs with disease status, and machine learning. Roughly 320 gigabases of sequencing data and 70 million to 100 million unique TCR sequences made up an early release that covered some 640 HLA-typed donors. Besides the first cohort of hundreds of subjects, a separate validation cohort made up of 120 different subjects was used. In a later analysis, previously published TCR beta repertoires from several hundred donors were re-analyzed and high-resolution HLA genotyping was added so that TCR occurrence patterns could be studied.

Overall results and qualifications from the work: A later analysis found that most CMV-associated TCR beta chains appeared HLA-restricted, with HLA associations seemingly driven largely by CMV exposure. A group of highly shared sequence variants was considered likely to be a technical artifact of the sequencing pipeline. Strong co-occurrence of HLA alleles, especially DR and DQ, made assigning TCR associations to individual alleles difficult. In an earlier analysis of some 500 of the donors, most TCR beta V segments appeared in productive rearrangements about 87% or about 30% of the time, broadly matching IMGT annotations. In a later analysis, HLA-associated TCR beta chains showed more clonal expansion and lower generation probabilities than non-associated chains that were equally common. A further reported finding was that TCR beta sequences accurately predicted the HLA-A and HLA-B alleles for most subjects in the first cohort. The classifier was reported to diagnose cytomegalovirus status with high specificity and sensitivity in both the original and validation cohorts. The authors suggested that the approach could potentially be extended to other disease states and immunological phenotypes. A later genetic analysis associated a missense DCLRE1C variant with V-gene and J-gene trimming of TCR beta chains, and an independent cohort replicated the association. Most TCR sequences were observed very rarely across donors, whereas some public TCRs were present in many individuals. Because counts were too low, fewer than 20 rarely observed V segments, including chromosome 9 orphons, were excluded from the earlier analysis of some 590 of the donors. HLA typing was unavailable for some donors at each locus, so association tests used only the typed subset. In a later analysis, several top co-occurrence clusters were reported to appear linked to parvovirus B19, influenza, CMV and Epstein-Barr virus. At a false discovery rate of 0.05, a later analysis linked approximately 18,000 TCR beta sequences to specific HLA alleles. The presence/absence analyses assumed that sequencing depth was roughly uniform across donors, and that assumption may not be true. The 87-base-pair reads could not distinguish some IMGT-functional V segments, including TRBV6-2 and TRBV6-3, so those segments were excluded. In vitro tests confirmed that three of the cytomegalovirus-associated TCR beta chains recognize cytomegalovirus antigens. This cohort had only TCR beta chains sequenced, and the lack of alpha or paired-chain data limited which features could be detected. A later genetic analysis reported fewer N-insertions in productive TCRs among donors in an Asian-associated ancestry cluster than the approximately 700-donor mean. A total of about 180 TCR beta chains were listed by the study as associated with cytomegalovirus. In a later analysis, the rate of TCR association differed among HLA loci, with DRB1 alleles having the most associated TCRs and HLA-C alleles having the fewest. CMV serostatus was the only immune exposure information available for the cohort. Linkage disequilibrium might explain the correlated functional status among segregating V segments, but an unknown experimental factor could not be ruled out.

A single count supports this clone. What this receptor recognizes is not known. Qualities for individual bases were not recorded, and no much larger clone is one base off. Libraries were built with the immunoSEQ multiplex PCR assay. The multiplex PCR relied on a mix of 60 forward primers for TCR Vbeta segments and 13 reverse primers for TCR Jbeta segments. The CDR3 region of rearranged TCR beta genes was amplified from genomic DNA by a multiplex PCR assay. On the Illumina HiSeq System, the amplified TCR beta libraries were sequenced as 87-base-pair reads. On the authors' methods: Across the 670 or so repertoires, a later analysis counted roughly 84 million unique TCR beta chains, roughly 11 million of which were shared by at least two donors. Raw reads were error-corrected and collapsed into unique sequences with a nearest-neighbor algorithm that merged closely related sequences to remove PCR and sequencing errors. V, D and J gene segments were assigned by aligning CDR3 sequences to IMGT reference sequences. For a sequence to be retained, at least a six-nucleotide match to both a V gene segment and a J gene segment was required. Rearrangements were classified as productive when the CDR3 lacked stop codons and remained in frame with V and J, and all other rearrangements were classified as non-productive. Following IMGT convention, CDR3 was defined as the stretch from the second conserved V-encoded cysteine up to the conserved J-encoded phenylalanine. The earlier analysis of about 640 of the donors excluded any sequence lacking an unambiguous match to a single V gene segment. An earlier analysis of a few hundred of the donors classified V segments as functional when productive rearrangements were above 56.7% and as segregating when the standard deviation between donors was above 5%. A statistical classification framework was developed to diagnose cytomegalovirus status using the catalog of TCR beta chain sequences. In a later analysis, V and J genes were assigned by comparing TCR nucleotide sequences against IMGT/GENE-DB human TR gene sequences. The TCRdist pipeline was used in a later analysis to assign CDR3 sequences and most-parsimonious VDJ recombination scenarios. In a later analysis, each TCR beta chain was defined by its CDR3 amino acid sequence together with its V-gene family, and reads without a unique V-gene family were excluded. As a way to deal with suspected cross-contamination and a sequencing artifact, a later analysis dropped hundreds of nucleotide sequences that were highly shared and had low generation probability. In a later analysis, a clonal expansion index for each public chain was calculated from normalized within-repertoire ranks of inferred template counts. In a later analysis, generation probabilities were computed using a VDJ recombination model fitted to out-of-frame rearrangements, and the results were checked against IGoR. In a later analysis, hypergeometric tests were used to score TCR-TCR, TCR-HLA and TCR-CMV co-occurrence, with a repertoire-size bias correction applied to TCR pairs. A later analysis estimated false discovery rates by permuting HLA or CMV assignments 20 times. In a later analysis, co-occurring TCRs were grouped using DBSCAN, with TCRdist sequence similarity added in when clustering inside HLA-allele-positive subsets. Repertoires with fewer than 30,000 or more than 120,000 public chains were left out of co-occurrence clustering, as were about 5 repertoires with anomalous nucleotide sharing. Drawn from immuneACCESS, this table holds only the in-frame rearrangements with V and J called that TCRdb kept. Clones are partly lost; checked studies trace under half to an unresolved V gene and leave the rest unexplained. V, J and clone size were drawn from that table, and D and trimming were deduced from the DNA. The sample profile shows 90,000 to 150,000 clones; roughly 80% of them were found once. Of the sample, 2.5% to 3.5% falls within the top ten clones.

The cohort consisted of fewer than 700 healthy bone marrow donors. All cohort members were sampled while nominally healthy, although unrecorded immune exposures were likely present. The donor was CMV seropositive and belonged to the group of 250 to 300 seropositive cohort members. Each donor provided a peripheral blood sample, and peripheral blood mononuclear cells were used for TCR beta sequencing. Genomic DNA extraction from the blood cell samples was performed with the Qiagen DNeasy Blood Extraction Kit. Inclusive of the bounding cysteine and phenylalanine, the CDR3 is 13 residues long. The CDR3 DNA has 39 bases and is translated from base 1. V ends up 3 bases short and J 8 bases short, with an unmatched junction base count of 5. The germline V gene (reference sequence) gives CDR1 as GTSNPN and CDR2 as SVGIG.

The sequencing sample was made of PBMCs. The receptor was isolated from a woman under 40 in good health and CMV-seropositive. Recombination connected TRBV30 to TRBJ1-4, with 8 middle bases fitting TRBD1. The encoded CDR3 is CAWSGQGPEKLFF. The nucleotides read TGTGCCTGGAGCGGACAGGGCCCGGAAAAACTGTTTTTT. Outside the CDR3, residues come from the reference TRBV30 and TRBJ1-4 proteins, so the full variable domain is: SQTIHQWPATLVQPVGSPLSLECTVEGTSNPNLYWYRQAAGRGLQLLFYSVGIGQISSEVPQNLSASRPQDRQFILSSKKLLLSDSGFYLCAWSGQGPEKLFFGSGTQLSVL.